A single T cell receptor beta chain is shown here with its context. Its antigen is undetermined. The data originate from a study of CD8+CD57+ T cells in acquired aplastic anemia. Study-wide context: Sorted CD4+ and CD8+ cells yielded DNA averaging about 3.1 ug. On average, healthy donors gave 9 million to 11 million reads for CD4+ cells. General study findings and limits: CD8+ Simpson's diversity showed no significant patient-control difference.

This CDR3 region has 17 residues. The V gene lost 1 base and the J gene lost 3 bases, with 19 bases spanning the gap. The germline CDR1 and CDR2 sequences are SGHRS and YFSETQ. According to the study, genomic DNA was the template for TCR beta VDJ and CDR3 profiling. TCRdb fed the reads into MiXCR, producing one record per CDR3 protein. The sample includes about 130,000 distinct CDR3 sequences, roughly 40% of them seen just once. V is TRBV5-1 and J is TRBJ1-1; D is perhaps TRBD1 (6 bases). This sequence originates from a human donor in good health, serving as a control. Sequencing was carried out using sorted CD4+, CD8+, or CD8+CD57+ T cells (not recorded which) from PBMCs. CDR3 bases: TGCGCCAGCAGCTTGCGGGGGCTGGGGGCCGGGGACACTGAAGCTTTCTTT. This sequence encodes CASSLRGLGAGDTEAFF.